A single sample is the source of the 2 T cell receptor beta chains below, sequenced in a study of shared clonotypes between healthy human individuals. The assay was immunoSEQ multiplex PCR, and TCRdb's table has in-frame clones only and misses some. The sample holds about 2,200,000 clones, roughly 91% seen once. The naive CD8 fraction comprised CD45RO-negative cells positively selected for CCR7 and excluded terminally differentiated effector memory CD45RA+ cells. Specimen: naive CD8+ T cells from PBMCs. The receptors originated from a man aged 18 to 30 in good health. Some clones in this sample may be carry-over from other donors' samples.

The J gene is TRBJ2-7, the V gene TRBV10-2; 7 positions agree with TRBD2. The CDR3 extends over 16 amino acids. After removal of 2 bases from V and 6 bases from J, the junction contained 13 bases not matched to a gene. Germline lookup yields CDR1 WSHSY and CDR2 SAAADI. CDR3 loop: CASSESMVGGPLEQYF. In DNA, the CDR3 is TGCGCCAGCAGTGAGAGTATGGTGGGAGGGCCCCTCGAGCAGTACTTC.

The V gene is TRBV4-3, the J gene TRBJ2-3, with 11 bases matching TRBD2. V gave up 0 bases and J gave up 6 bases; unmatched junction bases: 8. The CDR3 has 17 amino acids. From germline, CDR1 is LGHNA and CDR2 YSLEER. This CDR3 reads CASSQDRGLAAPDTQYF. CDR3 DNA: TGCGCCAGCAGCCAAGATCGGGGACTAGCGGCTCCGGATACGCAGTATTTT.